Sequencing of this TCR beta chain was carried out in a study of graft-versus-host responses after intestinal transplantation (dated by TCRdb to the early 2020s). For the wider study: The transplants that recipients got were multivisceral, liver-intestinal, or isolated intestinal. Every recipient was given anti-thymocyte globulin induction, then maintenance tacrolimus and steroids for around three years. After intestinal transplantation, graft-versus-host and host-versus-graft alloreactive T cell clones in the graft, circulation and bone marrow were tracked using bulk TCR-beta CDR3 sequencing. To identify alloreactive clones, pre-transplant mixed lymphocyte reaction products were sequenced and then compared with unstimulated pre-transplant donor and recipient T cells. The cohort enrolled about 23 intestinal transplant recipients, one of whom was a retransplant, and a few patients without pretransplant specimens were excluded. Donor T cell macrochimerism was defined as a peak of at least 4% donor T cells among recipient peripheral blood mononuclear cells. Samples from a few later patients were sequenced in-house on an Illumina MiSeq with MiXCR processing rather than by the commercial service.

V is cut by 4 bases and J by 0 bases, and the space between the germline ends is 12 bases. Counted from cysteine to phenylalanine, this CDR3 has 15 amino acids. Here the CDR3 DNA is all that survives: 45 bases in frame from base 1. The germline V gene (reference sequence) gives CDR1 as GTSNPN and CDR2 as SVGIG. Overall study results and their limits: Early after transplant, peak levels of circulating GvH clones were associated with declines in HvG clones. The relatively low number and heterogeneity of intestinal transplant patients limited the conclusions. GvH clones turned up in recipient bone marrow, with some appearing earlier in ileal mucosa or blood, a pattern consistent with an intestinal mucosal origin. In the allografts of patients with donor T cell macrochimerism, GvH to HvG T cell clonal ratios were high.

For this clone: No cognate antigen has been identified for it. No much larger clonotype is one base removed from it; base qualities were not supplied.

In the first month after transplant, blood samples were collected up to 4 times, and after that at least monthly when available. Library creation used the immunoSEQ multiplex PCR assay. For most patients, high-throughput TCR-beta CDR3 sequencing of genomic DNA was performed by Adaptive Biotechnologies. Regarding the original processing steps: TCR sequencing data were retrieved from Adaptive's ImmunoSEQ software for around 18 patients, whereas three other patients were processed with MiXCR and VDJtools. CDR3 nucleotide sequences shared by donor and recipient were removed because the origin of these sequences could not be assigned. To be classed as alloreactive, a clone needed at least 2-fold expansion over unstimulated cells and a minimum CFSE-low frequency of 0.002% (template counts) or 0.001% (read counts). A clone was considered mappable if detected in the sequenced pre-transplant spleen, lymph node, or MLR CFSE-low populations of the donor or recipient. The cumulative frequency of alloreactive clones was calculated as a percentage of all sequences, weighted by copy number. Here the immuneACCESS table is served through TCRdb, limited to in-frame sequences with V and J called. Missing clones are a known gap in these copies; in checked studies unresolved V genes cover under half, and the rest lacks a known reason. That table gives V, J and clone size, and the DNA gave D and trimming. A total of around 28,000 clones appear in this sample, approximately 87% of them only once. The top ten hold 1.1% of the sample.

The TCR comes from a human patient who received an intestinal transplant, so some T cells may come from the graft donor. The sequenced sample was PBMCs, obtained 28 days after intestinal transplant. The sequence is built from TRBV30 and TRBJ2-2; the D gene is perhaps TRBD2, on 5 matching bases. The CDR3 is CAWNEGLANTGELFF. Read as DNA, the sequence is TGTGCCTGGAATGAAGGACTCGCGAACACCGGGGAGCTGTTTTTT.